Sequencing of this T cell receptor (beta chain) was carried out in a study of shared clonotypes between healthy human individuals. General study findings and limits: Clonotypes shared by all four sorted-subset donors had higher generation probabilities than non-shared clonotypes. Naive subsets usually exceeded memory subsets in estimated richness.

TCRdb keeps only in-frame clones here, not all; method: immunoSEQ multiplex PCR. The sample consists of some 980,000 clones, 76% of them appearing once. The sample holds one count of this clone. Antigen: not known. Sample: memory CD4+ T cells sorted from blood. As for subset: CD45RA-negative fraction. This sequence was found in a man between 18 and 35 years old in good health.

The CDR3 DNA sequence: TGTGCCAGCAGCTTATCGCCGGGACAGGGGGCGGTGGGCTACACCTTC. It codes for CASSLSPGQGAVGYTF. The chain couples TRBV7-2 to TRBJ1-2, with 12 bases aligning to TRBD1. V was pared by 2 bases and J by 8 bases, with 9 bases of the junction left unmatched. Looked up from germline, CDR1 is SGHTA and CDR2 is FQGNSA. The CDR3 has 16 amino acids.